What follows are 3 T cell receptor beta chains derived from one specimen sequenced in a study of shared clonotypes between healthy human individuals. Naive CD8 isolation took CD45RO-negative cells positively selected for CCR7 and excluded terminally differentiated effector memory CD45RA+ cells. Sequencing was performed with immunoSEQ multiplex PCR; in TCRdb, only in-frame clones are kept and a portion is missing. The repertoire holds around 550,000 clones, with 90% to 95% as singletons. Sequences were obtained from naive CD8+ T cells sorted from blood. Receptor source: a woman aged 25 to 39 in good health.

This clone appeared once. This chain uses TRBV14 with TRBJ2-5, with no clear D. With the DNA end fitting TRBJ2-7 better, the J assignment may be wrong. Germline CDR1 SGHDN, CDR2 FVKESK. The CDR3 covers 14 residues. CDR3 nucleotides: TGTGCCAGCAGCCAAGCCTTCACCGCGTACGAGCAGTACTTC. This gives the protein CASSQAFTAYEQYF.

The CDR3 is CASSLMGGQPQHF. The DNA of the CDR3 is TGTGCCAGCAGTTTGATGGGGGGCCAGCCCCAGCATTTT. This chain links TRBV28 with TRBJ1-5; D is perhaps TRBD1 (6 bases). V dropped 3 bases and J dropped 7 bases, with 10 bases sitting between them. Germline V CDR1 and CDR2: MDHEN, SYDVKM. This CDR3 comprises 13 residues. Based on the CDR3 plus reference TRBV28 and TRBJ1-5, the full variable domain is DVKVTQSSRYLVKRTGEKVFLECVQDMDHENMFWYRQDPGLGLRLIYFSYDVKMKEKGDIPEGYSVSREKKERFSLILESASTNQTSMYLCASSLMGGQPQHFGDGTRLSIL.

This clone was counted a single time. This rearrangement joins TRBV19 to TRBJ2-1; 7 bases are a match to TRBD2. The CDR3 has 17 amino acids. The germline V gene has CDR1 LNHDA and CDR2 SQIVND (reference sequence). The V and J ends lost 0 bases and 0 bases, in that order; junction bases with no gene match: 5. The CDR3 is CASSIETSVSSYNEQFF. The CDR3 bases are TGTGCCAGTAGTATAGAAACTAGCGTAAGCTCCTACAATGAGCAGTTCTTC.